The entry that follows covers one T cell receptor beta chain sequence. Its antigen is as yet unknown. This may be a read error, as it is one base from a much larger clone. This entry is derived from a study of glioma-infiltrating T cells. TCR alpha and beta CDR3 regions were amplified from RNA using iRepertoire nested multiplex PCR. One-step reverse transcription and amplification started from approximately 100-400 ng of tissue mRNA or PBMC total RNA. One entry per CDR3 protein results from TCRdb running MiXCR on the multiplex PCR reads. The repertoire holds about 140,000 distinct CDR3 sequences, with roughly 43% as singletons. The germline V gene encodes CDR1 MNHEY and CDR2 SVGAGI. The CDR3 runs 13 residues. V dropped 4 bases and J dropped 7 bases, with 13 bases sitting between them. General study results and limits: Only very few CDR3 sequences appeared in both tissue and blood. Gliomas, especially low-grade, showed above-expected tissue-blood divergence; non-neoplastic patients showed below.

Sequenced input: glioma tissue, nonneoplastic brain tissue, or PBMCs (not recorded which). The sequence was collected from a human donor with low-grade glioma or glioblastoma, undergoing nonglioma brain surgery, or in good health (not recorded which). This rearrangement joins TRBV6-5 to TRBJ1-1; D is uncertain. CDR3 nucleotides: TGTGCCAGCAGTTTCCTTGACATCCATGAAGCTTTCTTT. Protein: CASSFLDIHEAFF.